This T cell receptor (beta chain) was identified in a study of cytomegalovirus exposure and HLA in healthy donors. This clone has a handful of counts. What it recognizes is unknown. In the PCR, 60 Vbeta and 13 Jbeta primers were used. Clones were read by immunoSEQ multiplex PCR, and TCRdb kept only the in-frame ones, dropping some. The sample includes 100,000 to 150,000 clones, approximately 80% seen only once; the top ten take about 3.5%. Germline V lookup: CDR1 SSHAT, CDR2 FNYEAQ (reference sequence). The ends lost 5 bases at V and 7 bases at J; junction bases unmatched: 5. The CDR3 is 14 amino acids. Study outcomes and limitations: HLA alleles were associated with 16,000 or so TCR beta sequences in a later analysis at 0.05 false discovery rate. As a later analysis showed, several of the most significant clusters appeared to be linked to common viral pathogens. According to reports, the classifier identified cytomegalovirus status with high specificity and sensitivity.

The V and J genes are TRBV7-7 and TRBJ2-2; 9 nucleotides align to TRBD2. The source is a man aged 25-45 years in good health and CMV-seronegative. Sequencing used PBMCs. CDR3 nucleotide sequence: TGTGCCAGCAGCATTAGCGGGAGAGGCGGGGAGCTGTTTTTT. It specifies CASSISGRGGELFF.